The sequence of this TCR beta chain was determined in a study of T cells in Graves' hyperthyroidism and ophthalmopathy. Study-level findings and limits: Ophthalmopathy was predicted by the model a median of roughly 6 months ahead of onset.

Regions amplified from RNA transcripts were the TCR beta CDR3 regions. With the HTBI primer set, the TCR CDR3 went through a first round of RT-PCR. MiXCR, applied by TCRdb to the multiplex PCR reads, yields one record per CDR3 protein. Among roughly 500,000 distinct CDR3 sequences listed, about 15% were seen once. The CDR3 runs 12 residues. CDR1 and CDR2 from the germline V gene are MGHDK and SYGVNS. Between the trimmed V and J ends, which lost 6 bases and 3 bases, there was a span of 8 bases. This clonotype has more than one count but fewer than ten. No antigen is known for it. Ophthalmopathy cases met thresholds of Clinical Activity Score at least 3, NOSPECS grade at least 4 and duration under 3 months.

This sequence originates from a woman aged 25 to 45 with Graves' ophthalmopathy. This rearrangement joins TRBV25-1 to TRBJ1-1, with D hard to call. Sample: blood. CDR3 coding DNA: TGTGCCAGCAGCCGGGGATACACTGAAGCTTTCTTT. Amino acid sequence: CASSRGYTEAFF.